Sequencing of this T cell receptor (beta chain) was carried out in a study of cytomegalovirus exposure and HLA in healthy donors. PCR employed 60 Vbeta and 13 Jbeta primers. Assay used: immunoSEQ multiplex PCR; TCRdb lists only in-frame clones, some missing. The table includes 150,000 to 200,000 clones, around 80% detected once. Study findings and constraints: Altogether, about 160 TCR beta chains were recorded as cytomegalovirus-associated.

This clone was observed a single time. What it binds is not known. The J segment lost 3 bases and the V segment lost 2 bases, leaving 7 bases of the junction unmatched. Per the germline V gene, CDR1 is MNHEY and CDR2 is SMNVEV (reference sequence). This CDR3 comprises 15 residues. This clonotype was sampled from a woman under 40 in good health and CMV-seronegative. The chain joins TRBV27 to TRBJ2-7; 7 bases match TRBD1. Sequencing was carried out using PBMCs. CDR3 loop: CASSLQGGDYYEQYF. CDR3 nucleotides: TGTGCCAGCAGTTTACAAGGGGGCGATTACTACGAGCAGTACTTC.